This entry concerns a single T cell receptor (beta chain). The data were taken from a study of T cell responses to AZD1222 COVID-19 vaccine. This table comes from immunoSEQ multiplex PCR, and its TCRdb copy is limited to in-frame clones, with some not included. The sample has 95,000 to 150,000 clones, around 89% seen once; the top ten hold approximately 4.2%. The CDR3 runs 14 residues. Trimming took 2 bases from V and 5 from J, leaving 13 bases between them. The germline CDR1 and CDR2 sequences are MDHEN and SYDVKM. The chain is built from TRBV28 and TRBJ2-7; D might be TRBD1 (6 bases). This sample comprised peripheral blood, obtained on day 0 of AZD1222 vaccination. The source of this sequence is an adult in good health. The CDR3 is CASSLPTGTHEQYF. In DNA form, the CDR3 reads TGTGCCAGCAGTTTACCGACAGGTACCCACGAGCAGTACTTC.